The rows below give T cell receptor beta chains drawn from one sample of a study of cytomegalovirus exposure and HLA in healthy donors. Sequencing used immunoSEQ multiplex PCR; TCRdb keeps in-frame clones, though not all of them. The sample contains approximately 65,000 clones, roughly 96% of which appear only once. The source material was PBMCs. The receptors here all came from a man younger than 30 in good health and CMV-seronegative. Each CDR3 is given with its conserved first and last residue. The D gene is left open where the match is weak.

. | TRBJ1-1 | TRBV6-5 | CASTARGGTNTEAFF | TGTGCCAGCACCGCGCGGGGGGGAACGAACACTGAAGCTTTCTTT
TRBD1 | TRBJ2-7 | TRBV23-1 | CASENRDRCYEQYF | TGCGCCAGCGAAAACCGGGACAGATGTTACGAGCAGTACTTC
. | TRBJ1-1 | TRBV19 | CASRTQGSEAFF | TGTGCCAGTAGGACACAGGGATCTGAAGCTTTCTTT
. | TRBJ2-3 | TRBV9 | CASSVDGTGADTQYF | TGTGCCAGCAGCGTGGACGGGACTGGCGCAGATACGCAGTATTTT
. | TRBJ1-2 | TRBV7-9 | CASSLDGNYGYTF | TGTGCCAGCAGCTTAGACGGTAACTATGGCTACACCTTC
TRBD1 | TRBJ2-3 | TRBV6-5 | CASSSGQGYISQYF | TGTGCCAGCAGTTCCGGACAGGGCTATATCTCGCAGTATTTT
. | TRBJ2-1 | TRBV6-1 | CASQLGNSNEQFF | TGTGCCAGCCAGCTAGGAAACTCCAATGAGCAGTTCTTC
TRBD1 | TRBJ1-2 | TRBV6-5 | CASRPDRGLGYTF | TGTGCCAGCAGACCAGACAGGGGGCTTGGCTACACCTTC
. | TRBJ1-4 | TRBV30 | CAWTSSNEKLFF | TGTGCCTGGACGAGTTCCAATGAAAAACTGTTTTTT
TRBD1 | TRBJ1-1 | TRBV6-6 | CASSPDRATEAFF | TGTGCCAGCAGTCCCGACAGGGCCACTGAAGCTTTCTTT
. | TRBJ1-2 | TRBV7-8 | CASSDYRAPGYGYTF | TGTGCCAGCAGCGACTACAGGGCCCCGGGGTATGGCTACACCTTC
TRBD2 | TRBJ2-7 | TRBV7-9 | CASSPSGRGYEQYF | TGTGCCAGCAGCCCTAGCGGGAGGGGCTACGAGCAGTACTTC
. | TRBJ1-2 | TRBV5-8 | CASSLETGNGYTF | TGTGCCAGCAGCTTGGAAACAGGTAATGGCTACACCTTC
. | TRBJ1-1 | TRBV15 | CATSRDPGQPNTEAFF | TGTGCCACCAGCAGGGACCCAGGACAGCCGAACACTGAAGCTTTCTTT
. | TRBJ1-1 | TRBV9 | CASSAGQLNTEAFF | TGTGCCAGCAGCGCGGGACAATTGAACACTGAAGCTTTCTTT
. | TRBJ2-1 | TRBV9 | CASSVEGIDNEQFF | TGTGCCAGCAGCGTAGAGGGGATCGACAATGAGCAGTTCTTC